Here is one T cell receptor beta chain with its context. TCRdb's table, derived via immunoSEQ multiplex PCR, lists solely in-frame clones and lacks some. This table holds some 10,000 clones, over 55% found once. In germline, CDR1 is MDHEN, CDR2 SYDVKM. V was trimmed by 2 bases and J by 4 bases, leaving 11 bases between them. The CDR3 covers 14 residues. These data come from a study of T cell repertoires in ileal Crohn's disease. The time point denotes: neoterminal ileum biopsy at postoperative endoscopy, about 6 months after surgery. The gene calls are TRBV28 and TRBJ1-2, with D uncertain. This receptor was identified in an adult with Crohn's disease. Specimen: ileal tissue. CDR3 in DNA: TGTGCCAGCAGTTTACCCCAATACAGCTATGGCTACACCTTC. It yields the protein CASSLPQYSYGYTF.